One sample yielded the 26 T cell receptor beta chains listed below, sequenced in a study of T cells in women clearing cervical HPV infection (dated by TCRdb to 2016 to 2019). Library preparation was by the immunoSEQ multiplex PCR assay. This is the immuneACCESS table as TCRdb keeps it, with only in-frame sequences that have V and J called. A part of the clones is gone; compared with another copy, unresolved V genes explain less than half, and the rest is unexplained. Per the sample table, the count is about 37,000 clones. The ten largest clones take up about 1.5% of the sample. The material sequenced was blood buffy coat. The receptors were gathered from a woman aged 18 to 75 with a cervical HPV16 infection that either progressed to CIN3+ or cleared (not recorded which).

Note on this clone: The CDR3 is cut off 3 residues early in the read; its end comes from the germline J gene. This chain connects TRBV7-3 to TRBJ2-3; 7 bases are a match to TRBD2. CDR1 and CDR2 (germline): SGHTA, FQGTGA. The CDR3 runs 15 residues. V lost 2 bases to trimming and J lost 1 base; unmatched junction nucleotides: 3. CDR3 bases read: TGTGCCAGCAGCTTACGGGGGGACGGCACAGATACG. It is translated as CASSLRGDGTDT. The full CDR3 reads CASSLRGDGTDTQYF. The full variable domain, completed using reference TRBV7-3 and TRBJ2-3, is GAGVSQTPSNKVTEKGKYVELRCDPISGHTALYWYRQSLGQGPEFLIYFQGTGAADDSGLPNDRFFAVRPEGSVSTLKIQRTERGDSAVYLCASSLRGDGTDTQYFGPGTRLTVL.

In the case of this clone: The read falls 3 residues short of the CDR3 end, and the missing part is taken from the germline J gene. This chain connects TRBV2 to TRBJ2-5; 9 bases match TRBD2. This CDR3 has 16 residues. V was pared by 3 bases and J by 5 bases, with 10 bases of the junction left unmatched. Germline CDR1 SNHLY, CDR2 FYNNEI. CDR3 bases read: TGTGCCAGCAGTGACCCGAAGCGGGGGGCGAGGGAGACC. It translates to CASSDPKRGARET. The whole CDR3 region reads CASSDPKRGARETQYF.

As for this clone: The read terminates 3 residues ahead of where the CDR3 ends, so the germline J gene completes it. The gene calls are TRBV29-1 and TRBJ1-6, with 7 bases fitting TRBD1. The CDR3 length is 14 residues. J gave up 10 bases and V 8 bases, and 14 bases lay outside the gene matches. Germline assignment: CDR1 SQVTM and CDR2 ANQGSEA. The CDR3 reads CSNGTVRVESPLHF. The CDR3 bases that were read are TGCAGCAACGGGACAGTCCGAGTTGAGTCACCC.

A note on this clone: Sequencing ends 3 residues short of the CDR3 end; the germline J gene provides the rest. This chain joins TRBV5-6 and TRBJ2-5; perhaps TRBD1 as D (5 bases). The germline V gene encodes CDR1 SGHDT and CDR2 YYEEEE. The V and J ends lost 5 bases and 4 bases respectively, with 12 bases between them. The length of the CDR3 is 13 residues. The CDR3 DNA, read in part, is TGTGCCAGCAGTCCACAGGAAAGAGAGACC. This sequence encodes CASSPQERET. The whole CDR3 is CASSPQERETQYF.

To note about this clone: The read gets to within 3 residues of the CDR3 end, and the germline J gene fills in the rest. The J gene is TRBJ2-3, the V gene TRBV6-4, with 9 bases identical to TRBD1. The trim removed 2 bases at V and 6 bases at J, leaving 9 bases unmatched. This CDR3 has 16 amino acids. From germline, CDR1 is MRHNA and CDR2 SNTAGT. The chain's CDR3 is CASSDATGGSMDTQYF. CDR3 DNA, as far as it was read: TGTGCCAGCAGTGACGCGACAGGGGGAAGTATGGATACG.

A remark on this clone: The read terminates 3 residues before the CDR3 end, so the remaining end is supplied by the germline J gene. The chain employs TRBV7-9 and TRBJ1-2; 7 positions agree with TRBD1. This CDR3 has 14 residues. Germline lookup yields CDR1 SEHNR and CDR2 FQNEAQ (reference sequence). The CDR3 bases that were read are TGTGCCAGCAGCTTAGGCCAGGGGGGAAGCGAC. Translation gives CASSLGQGGSD. The whole CDR3 region reads CASSLGQGGSDYTF.

In regard to this clone: From the germline J gene comes the end of the CDR3, since the read stops 3 residues before it. The chain is built from TRBV5-1 and TRBJ2-7; D is undetermined. The germline CDR1 and CDR2 sequences are SGHRS and YFSETQ. The V end was cut by 4 bases, the J end by 5 bases, with 16 bases between. The CDR3 is made up of 14 amino acids. The CDR3 sequence is CASSIPLVSDEQYF. Incomplete CDR3 DNA: TGCGCCAGCAGCATTCCCCTAGTATCGGACGAG.

Concerning this clone: The read ends 3 residues before the CDR3 terminus; that terminus is restored from the germline J gene. The J gene is TRBJ2-6, the V gene TRBV7-9; D gene ambiguous. CDR3 size: 15 residues. Germline V lookup: CDR1 SEHNR, CDR2 FQNEAQ (reference sequence). Trimming took off 2 bases at V and 1 base at J, with 6 bases between the two ends. Partial CDR3 DNA: TGTGCCAGCAGCTTATCGACTTCTGGGGCCAACGTC. It translates to CASSLSTSGANV. The whole CDR3 is CASSLSTSGANVLTF.

The CDR3 DNA, read in part, is TGTGCCTGGAGTGTAGGAGGCGGGGAAGCCAAAAACATT. Protein: CAWSVGGGEAKNI. The whole CDR3 sequence is CAWSVGGGEAKNIQYF. The chain couples TRBV30 to TRBJ2-4, with a possible D match to TRBD2 (6 bases). The read finishes 3 residues shy of the CDR3 end, and the germline J gene is used to complete it. Between the trimmed V and J ends, which lost 0 bases and 0 bases, there was a span of 12 bases. The CDR3 consists of 16 residues. Germline assignment: CDR1 GTSNPN and CDR2 SVGIG (reference sequence).

Comment on this clone: The sequence runs out 3 residues before the end of the CDR3; the remainder is reconstructed from the germline J gene. The chain carries TRBV19 and TRBJ2-1, with D hard to call. CDR3 length equals 13 residues. V lost 2 bases, J lost 4 bases, and 6 bases lay in between. Germline V lookup: CDR1 LNHDA, CDR2 SQIVND (reference sequence). The CDR3 here is CASSIQSYNEQFF. The DNA read from the CDR3 is TGTGCCAGTAGTATACAGTCATACAATGAG.

On this clone itself: Read coverage stops 3 residues before the CDR3 terminus; the germline J gene supplies the remainder. V gene TRBV14 combines with J gene TRBJ2-7, with 7 bases that match TRBD1. Germline assignment: CDR1 SGHDN and CDR2 FVKESK. V shed 5 bases and J 1 base; nucleotides not matched to a gene: 11. CDR3 size: 16 residues. The DNA read from the CDR3 is TGTGCCAGCAGCAAAACCGGGACAGTGGGGTCCTACGAG. This encodes CASSKTGTVGSYE. The entire CDR3 sequence reads CASSKTGTVGSYEQYF.

CDR3 DNA, as far as it was read: TGCGCCAGCAGCGCGACTAGCGGGGGGATTTACAATGAG. This sequence encodes CASSATSGGIYNE. The CDR3 reads in full as CASSATSGGIYNEQFF. This chain uses TRBV5-1 with TRBJ2-1, with 13 positions matching TRBD2. The CDR3 goes on 3 residues after the read ends, and that part is filled in from the germline J gene. In germline, CDR1 is SGHRS, CDR2 YFSETQ. Trimming removed 4 bases from V and 4 bases from J; junction bases left unmatched: 5. The CDR3 consists of 16 residues.

To note about this clone: The CDR3 goes on 3 residues after the read ends, and that part is filled in from the germline J gene. This sequence joins TRBV10-1 and TRBJ2-5; no clear D. The CDR3 extends over 14 amino acids. Trimming removed 4 bases from V and 2 bases from J, with 11 bases in between. CDR1 and CDR2 from the germline V gene are WNHNN and SYGVQD (reference sequence). CDR3 protein: CASSVDTNQETQYF. The sequenced part of the CDR3 DNA is TGCGCCAGCAGTGTAGACACGAATCAAGAGACC.

Notes on this clone: The read gets to within 3 residues of the CDR3 end, and the germline J gene fills in the rest. This chain joins TRBV7-6 and TRBJ2-7; 9 bases agree with TRBD1. V dropped 5 bases and J dropped 3; count of bases not matched to a gene: 5. Germline V gives CDR1 SGHVS, CDR2 FNYEAQ. The CDR3 covers 14 residues. The CDR3 is CASSRGTGSYEQYF. The covered CDR3 bases are TGTGCCAGCAGCCGCGGGACAGGGAGCTACGAG.

The sequenced part of the CDR3 DNA is TGCGCCAGCAGACCTACGGGACAGGGGGAA. This translates into CASRPTGQGE. The whole CDR3 is CASRPTGQGEAFF. The rearrangement joins TRBV5-1 to TRBJ1-1; 10 bases line up with TRBD1. The read ends 3 residues early relative to the CDR3; the germline J gene fills the gap. This CDR3 comprises 13 residues. Germline-derived CDR1 and CDR2 are SGHRS and YFSETQ. The full variable domain, completed using reference TRBV5-1 and TRBJ1-1, is KAGVTQTPRYLIKTRGQQVTLSCSPISGHRSVSWYQQTPGQGLQFLFEYFSETQRNKGNFPGRFSGRQFSNSRSEMNVSTLELGDSALYLCASRPTGQGEAFFGQGTRLTVV.

A remark on this clone: From the germline J gene comes the end of the CDR3, since the read stops 3 residues before it. This chain uses TRBV6-1 with TRBJ2-5; D is uncertain. The CDR3 spans 13 residues. V lost 1 base, J lost 4 bases, and 7 bases lay in between. The germline gives CDR1 MNHNS, CDR2 SASEGT. The CDR3 DNA, read in part, is TGTGCCAGCAGTGAAGAGGGCAGAGAGACC. Protein: CASSEEGRET. The full CDR3 protein is CASSEEGRETQYF.

Comments on this clone: The CDR3 goes on 3 residues after the read ends, and that part is filled in from the germline J gene. The J gene is TRBJ2-7, the V gene TRBV19; TRBD1 aligns across 10 bases. Germline CDR1 LNHDA, CDR2 SQIVND (reference sequence). With V trimmed by 4 bases and J by 4 bases, 10 bases remained unmatched. The CDR3 consists of 16 residues. The CDR3 protein is CASSRGPGQGSYEQYF. Incomplete CDR3 DNA: TGTGCCAGTAGTAGGGGGCCGGGACAGGGGAGTTACGAG.

Comment on this clone: The CDR3 extends 3 residues past the end of the read, so its final part is completed from the germline J gene. The chain is built from TRBV10-3 and TRBJ2-3, with TRBD1 matching 10 bases. The CDR3 runs to 20 residues. Germline-derived CDR1 and CDR2 are ENHRY and SYGVKD. V gave up 3 bases and J gave up 2 bases; unmatched junction bases: 17. CDR3 DNA, as far as it was read: TGTGCCATCAGTGAACCGACAGGGGGCGCTCCGGGAGGCTTCACAGATACG. This encodes CAISEPTGGAPGGFTDT. The whole CDR3 reads CAISEPTGGAPGGFTDTQYF.

As for this clone: The CDR3 end is not reached by the read, which stops 3 residues before it; the germline J gene fills it in. This rearrangement joins TRBV6-2 or TRBV6-3 to TRBJ2-7; D unresolved. The CDR3 is made up of 12 amino acids. V was pared by 2 bases and J by 5 bases, with 7 bases between. In germline, CDR1 is MNHEY, CDR2 SVGEGT. Partial CDR3 DNA: TGTGCCAGCAGTTACGTGTCGGACGAG. Its translation is CASSYVSDE. The whole CDR3 is CASSYVSDEQYF.

Of note for this clone: The DNA ends 3 residues before the CDR3 does, and the rest of the CDR3 is filled in from the germline J gene. The genes are TRBV20-1 and TRBJ2-7; D ambiguous. This CDR3 spans 12 amino acids. The germline gives CDR1 DFQATT, CDR2 SNEGSKA (reference sequence). Trimming removed 0 bases at V and 2 bases at J, with 5 bases between. The part of the CDR3 DNA that was read is TGCAGTGCTAGAGACACGGCCTACGAG. It specifies CSARDTAYE. In full, the CDR3 reads CSARDTAYEQYF.

With regard to this clone: The junction departs from the called germline gene at one end, perhaps through a read error. The read falls 3 residues short of the CDR3 end, and the missing part is taken from the germline J gene. The chain employs TRBV5-1 and TRBJ1-2, with no clear D. CDR1 and CDR2 (germline): SGHRS, YFSETQ. The CDR3 covers 11 residues. The CDR3 spells CAGRLYYGYTF. The DNA read from the CDR3 is TGCGCCGGCAGACTCTACTATGGC. Supplemented by reference TRBV5-1 and TRBJ1-2, the full variable domain reads KAGVTQTPRYLIKTRGQQVTLSCSPISGHRSVSWYQQTPGQGLQFLFEYFSETQRNKGNFPGRFSGRQFSNSRSEMNVSTLELGDSALYLCAGRLYYGYTFGSGTRLTVV.

In the case of this clone: The CDR3 end lies 3 residues beyond the end of the read and is filled in from the germline J gene. J is TRBJ1-4 and V is TRBV7-9, with TRBD1 identical over 8 bases. The CDR3 runs 14 residues. CDR1 and CDR2 (germline): SEHNR, FQNEAQ (reference sequence). V was clipped by 5 bases and J by 3 bases; unmatched bases: 2. This chain's CDR3 is CASSETGANEKLFF. The part of the CDR3 DNA that was read is TGTGCCAGCAGCGAGACAGGGGCTAATGAAAAA.

Remarks on this clone: The CDR3 end falls 3 residues outside the read, so it is completed with the germline J gene. The V gene is TRBV4-1, the J gene TRBJ1-2; 7 bases match TRBD1. The CDR3 consists of 18 residues. Germline V gene sequence: CDR1 MGHRA, CDR2 YSYEKL. The ends lost 0 bases at V and 4 bases at J; junction bases unmatched: 14. The sequenced CDR3 bases are TGCGCCAGCAGCCAAGATCCCCAGGCGGCGCAGGGGGGCTATGGC. As protein: CASSQDPQAAQGGYG. The CDR3 in full is CASSQDPQAAQGGYGYTF.

Comment on this clone: The read halts 3 residues ahead of the CDR3 end, with the missing end drawn from the germline J gene. V usage is TRBV5-6 and J usage is TRBJ2-7; no clear D gene. Trimming left V 2 bases short and J 1 base short, with 10 bases between. The CDR3 is made up of 14 amino acids. CDR1 SGHDT and CDR2 YYEEEE come from the germline V gene. CDR3 loop: CASSFGLGSYEQYF. CDR3 bases read: TGTGCCAGCAGCTTTGGGCTGGGTTCCTACGAG. Using reference TRBV5-6 and TRBJ2-7 for the parts outside the CDR3, the full variable domain is DAGVTQSPTHLIKTRGQQVTLRCSPKSGHDTVSWYQQALGQGPQFIFQYYEEEERQRGNFPDRFSGHQFPNYSSELNVNALLLGDSALYLCASSFGLGSYEQYFGPGTRLTVT.

As concerns this clone: The read terminates 3 residues before the CDR3 end, so the remaining end is supplied by the germline J gene. This sequence joins TRBV6-1 and TRBJ1-6, with a weak D call TRBD1 (6 bases). V lost 1 base to trimming and J lost 4 bases, with 8 bases between them. The CDR3 has 15 residues. CDR1 and CDR2 (germline): MNHNS, SASEGT. CDR3 amino acids: CASSEVTGYNSPLHF. Partial CDR3 DNA: TGTGCCAGCAGTGAAGTAACAGGGTATAATTCACCC.

A remark on this clone: The sequenced fragment ends 3 residues before the CDR3 boundary, so the rest is inferred from the germline J gene. The chain recombines TRBV5-1 with TRBJ2-5; 8 bases agree with TRBD2. The V segment lost 2 bases and the J segment 5 bases; nucleotides outside the gene matches: 14. The germline V gene has CDR1 SGHRS and CDR2 YFSETQ. The CDR3 is 17 amino acids. The covered CDR3 bases are TGCGCCAGCAGCTTAGGGGCTAGCGGGCACCTCGGGGAGACC. This sequence encodes CASSLGASGHLGET. The full CDR3 protein reads CASSLGASGHLGETQYF.